This TCR beta chain is from a study of cytomegalovirus exposure and HLA in healthy donors. Study summary: The approximately 720 first-cohort repertoires and the roughly 120 validation repertoires shared the same platform, a later analysis reported. Study-wide findings and caveats: A list of more than 150 TCR beta chains associated with cytomegalovirus was given. It was reported that the classifier diagnosed cytomegalovirus status with high specificity and sensitivity in both the original and validation cohorts.

Germline CDR1 is SNHLY and CDR2 is FYNNEI. The CDR3 runs to 12 residues. The junction had 4 bases not matched to a gene; V was cut back by 10 bases and J by 1 base. Note on this clone: Its antigen is not known.

Method: immunoSEQ multiplex PCR; TCRdb's copy keeps in-frame clones and lacks some. This sample has roughly 50,000 clones; about nine tenths occur once, and the top ten carry around 2.9%. The 120-subject validation cohort, separate from the roughly 700-subject first cohort, included the donors. The source material was PBMCs. The chain employs TRBV2 and TRBJ2-7; 7 bases line up with TRBD2. This clonotype was sampled from a man aged 18-30 years in good health and CMV-seronegative. The CDR3 sequence is CATTSASYEQYF. For the CDR3, the DNA is TGTGCCACCACTAGCGCGTCCTACGAGCAGTACTTC.